This entry concerns a single T cell receptor beta chain. Its antigen remains unidentified. Base qualities are missing; no much larger clone stands one base away. At one collaborating source in Seattle, patients were enrolled during active infection and were followed longitudinally through the course of disease. Each collaborating institution followed its own protocols to collect whole blood in K2EDTA tubes. For TCRbeta analysis, collaborators shipped samples in one of three forms: frozen whole blood, isolated PBMCs, or DNA extracted from either of those sample types. These data come from a study of blood T cell repertoires in COVID-19 (dated by TCRdb to about 2020). About the full investigation: Collaborator samples came from the United States, Italy and Spain and covered acute and convalescent phases of COVID-19. The prospective study material was composed of cDNA or gDNA derived from T cells, B-cell-depleted T cells, or PBMCs. Subjects who had been exposed to COVID-19, were actively infected with it, or had recovered from it provided the deeply sampled blood TCRbeta repertoires that made up the dataset. A freely available public database, intended as a resource for researchers studying the immune response to SARS-CoV-2, is where the repertoires were released. Samples were obtained from the ongoing ImmuneRACE study (first 160 participants) and from 1,254 subjects provided by 6 global collaborators. Nearly every sample came with metadata listing a de-identified subject ID, COVID-19 status, age in years and sex. Where available, HLA class I and class II types were taken from metadata supplied by the sample provider and were not determined by assay-based typing. Findings and caveats that apply to the study as a whole: The amount of clinical and demographic metadata varied by source and participant and was provided uncurated.

TCRbeta CDR3 regions were amplified from genomic DNA by means of the immunoSEQ Assay, a bias-controlled multiplex PCR. The source study handled its data this way. The number of nucleated cells in each sample was estimated by amplification of reference gene primers within the assay. To quantify the absolute abundance of each unique TCRbeta CDR3 rearrangement, sequence reads were collapsed and filtered. For each sample, productive Simpson clonality was calculated by taking the square root of Simpson's diversity index across productive rearrangements. As stored in TCRdb, this immuneACCESS dataset retains in-frame rearrangements with V and J assigned. A fraction of the clones does not appear; measured against another copy, unresolved V genes explain less than half of the discrepancy, and the remainder lacks a known reason. Clonal size and the V and J genes are those of that table, whereas D and trimming came from the DNA. In this sample the table shows about 180,000 clones, approximately 85% of which occur a single time. Approximately 7% of the sample is held by the ten biggest clonotypes.

Relative to germline, V is missing 0 bases and J is missing 2 bases, with 6 bases of the junction outside any gene match. The CDR3 sequence holds 17 residues, the cysteine and phenylalanine included. This entry keeps only the CDR3 DNA: 51 bases, framed from base 1. Reading the germline V gene gives CDR1 LGHNA and CDR2 YSLEER. The clonotype comes from a man aged 80 or over with COVID-19, enrolled during active disease. The chain is encoded by TRBV4-3 joined to TRBJ1-4, with 7 bases aligning to TRBD1. The sequenced material came from peripheral blood. The CDR3 amino acid sequence is: CASSQDKSTGTNEKLFF. The nucleotide sequence reads TGCGCCAGCAGCCAAGATAAATCGACAGGGACTAATGAAAAACTGTTTTTT.